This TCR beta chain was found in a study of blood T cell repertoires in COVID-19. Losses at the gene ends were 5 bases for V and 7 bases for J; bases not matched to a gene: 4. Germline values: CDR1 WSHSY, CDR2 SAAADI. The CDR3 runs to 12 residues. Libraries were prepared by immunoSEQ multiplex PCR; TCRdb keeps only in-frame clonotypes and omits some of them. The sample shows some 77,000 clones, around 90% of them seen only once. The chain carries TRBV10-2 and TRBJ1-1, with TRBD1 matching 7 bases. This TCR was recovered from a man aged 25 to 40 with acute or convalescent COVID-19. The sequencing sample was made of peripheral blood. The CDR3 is CASSTQGGEAFF. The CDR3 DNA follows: TGCGCCAGCAGTACCCAGGGGGGTGAAGCTTTCTTT.